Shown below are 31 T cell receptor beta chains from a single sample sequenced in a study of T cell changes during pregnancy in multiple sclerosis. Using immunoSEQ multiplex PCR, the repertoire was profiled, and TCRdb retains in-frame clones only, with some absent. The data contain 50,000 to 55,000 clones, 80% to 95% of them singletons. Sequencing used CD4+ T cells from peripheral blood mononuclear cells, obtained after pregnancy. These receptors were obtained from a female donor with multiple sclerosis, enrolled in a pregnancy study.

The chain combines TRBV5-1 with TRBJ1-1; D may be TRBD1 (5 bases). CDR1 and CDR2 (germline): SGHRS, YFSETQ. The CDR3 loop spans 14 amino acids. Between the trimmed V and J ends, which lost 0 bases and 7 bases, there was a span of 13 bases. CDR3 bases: TGCGCCAGCAGCTTGGGACAGCCGGAAAGTGAAGCTTTCTTT. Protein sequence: CASSLGQPESEAFF.

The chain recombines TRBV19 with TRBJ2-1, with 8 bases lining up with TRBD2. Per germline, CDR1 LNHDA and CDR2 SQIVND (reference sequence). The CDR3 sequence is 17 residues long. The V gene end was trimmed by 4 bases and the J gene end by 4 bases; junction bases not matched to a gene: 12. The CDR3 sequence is CASSNRLARILYNEQFF. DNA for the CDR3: TGTGCCAGTAGTAACCGACTAGCGCGAATTCTTTACAATGAGCAGTTCTTC. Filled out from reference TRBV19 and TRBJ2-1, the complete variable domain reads DGGITQSPKYLFRKEGQNVTLSCEQNLNHDAMYWYRQDPGQGLRLIYYSQIVNDFQKGDIAEGYSVSREKKESFPLTVTSAQKNPTAFYLCASSNRLARILYNEQFFGPGTRLTVL.

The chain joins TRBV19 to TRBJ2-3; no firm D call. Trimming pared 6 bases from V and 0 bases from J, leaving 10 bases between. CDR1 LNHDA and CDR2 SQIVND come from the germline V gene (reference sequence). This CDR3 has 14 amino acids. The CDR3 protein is CASRTQTSTDTQYF. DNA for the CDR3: TGTGCCAGTAGGACGCAGACTAGCACAGATACGCAGTATTTT.

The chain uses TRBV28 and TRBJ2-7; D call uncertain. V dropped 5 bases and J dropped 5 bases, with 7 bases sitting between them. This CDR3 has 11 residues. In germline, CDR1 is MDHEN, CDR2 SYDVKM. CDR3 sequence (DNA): TGTGCCAGCAGTGGCCTCCACGAGCAGTACTTC. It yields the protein CASSGLHEQYF.

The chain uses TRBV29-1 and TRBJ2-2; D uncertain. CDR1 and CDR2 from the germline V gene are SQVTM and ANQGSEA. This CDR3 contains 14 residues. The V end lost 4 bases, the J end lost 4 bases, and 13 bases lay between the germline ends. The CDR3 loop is CSVAISSGTGELFF. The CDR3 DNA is TGCAGCGTTGCCATCTCCTCCGGCACCGGGGAGCTGTTTTTT.

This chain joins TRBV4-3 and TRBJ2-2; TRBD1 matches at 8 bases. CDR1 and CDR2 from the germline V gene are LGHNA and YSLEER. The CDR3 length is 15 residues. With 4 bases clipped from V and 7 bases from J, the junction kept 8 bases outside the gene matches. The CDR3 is CASSLDGRGHGELFF. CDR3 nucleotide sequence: TGCGCCAGCAGCCTTGATGGCAGGGGGCACGGGGAGCTGTTTTTT.

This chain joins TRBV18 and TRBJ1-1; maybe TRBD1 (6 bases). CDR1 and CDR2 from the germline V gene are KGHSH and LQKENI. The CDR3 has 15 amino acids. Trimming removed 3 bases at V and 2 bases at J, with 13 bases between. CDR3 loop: CASSPKDSLNTEAFF. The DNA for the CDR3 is TGTGCCAGCTCACCTAAGGACAGTTTAAACACTGAAGCTTTCTTT.

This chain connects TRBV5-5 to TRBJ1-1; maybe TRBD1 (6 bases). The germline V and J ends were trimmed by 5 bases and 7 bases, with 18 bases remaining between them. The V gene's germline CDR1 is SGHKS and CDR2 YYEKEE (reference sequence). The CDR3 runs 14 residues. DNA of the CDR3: TGTGCCAGCAGAATCTCCCCAGGGGCGGGTGAAGCTTTCTTT. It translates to CASRISPGAGEAFF.

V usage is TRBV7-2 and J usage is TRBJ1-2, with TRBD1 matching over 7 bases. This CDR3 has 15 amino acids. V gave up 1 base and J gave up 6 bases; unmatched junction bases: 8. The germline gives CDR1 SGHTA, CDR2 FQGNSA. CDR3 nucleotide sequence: TGTGCCAGCAGCTTAGATTCTGGTACAGGGGATGGCTACACCTTC. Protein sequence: CASSLDSGTGDGYTF.

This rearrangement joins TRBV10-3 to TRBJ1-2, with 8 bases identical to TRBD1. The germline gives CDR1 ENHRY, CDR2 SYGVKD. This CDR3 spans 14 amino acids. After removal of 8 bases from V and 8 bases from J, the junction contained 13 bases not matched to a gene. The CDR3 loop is CAIGGQGGSEGYTF. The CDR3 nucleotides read TGTGCCATCGGAGGACAGGGAGGATCTGAAGGCTACACCTTC.

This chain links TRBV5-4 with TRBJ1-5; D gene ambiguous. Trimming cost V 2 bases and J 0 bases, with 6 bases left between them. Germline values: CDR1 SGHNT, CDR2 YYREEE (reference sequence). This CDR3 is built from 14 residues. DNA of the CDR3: TGTGCCAGCAGCTTTTCCGGTAGCAATCAGCCCCAGCATTTT. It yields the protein CASSFSGSNQPQHF. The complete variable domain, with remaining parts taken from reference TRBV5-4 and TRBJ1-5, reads ETGVTQSPTHLIKTRGQQVTLRCSSQSGHNTVSWYQQALGQGPQFIFQYYREEENGRGNFPPRFSGLQFPNYSSELNVNALELDDSALYLCASSFSGSNQPQHFGDGTRLSIL.

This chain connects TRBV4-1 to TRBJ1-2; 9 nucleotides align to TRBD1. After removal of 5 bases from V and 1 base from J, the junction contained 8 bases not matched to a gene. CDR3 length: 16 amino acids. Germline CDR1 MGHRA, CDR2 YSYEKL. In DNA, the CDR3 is TGCGCCAGCAGCGCGCGGGACAGGGACCTTAACTATGGCTACACCTTC. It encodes CASSARDRDLNYGYTF.

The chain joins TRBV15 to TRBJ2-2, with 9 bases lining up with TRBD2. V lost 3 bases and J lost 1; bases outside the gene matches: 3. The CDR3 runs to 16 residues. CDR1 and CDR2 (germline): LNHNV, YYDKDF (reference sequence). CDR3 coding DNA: TGTGCCACCAGCAGGCTAGCGGGGATGAACACCGGGGAGCTGTTTTTT. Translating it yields CATSRLAGMNTGELFF.

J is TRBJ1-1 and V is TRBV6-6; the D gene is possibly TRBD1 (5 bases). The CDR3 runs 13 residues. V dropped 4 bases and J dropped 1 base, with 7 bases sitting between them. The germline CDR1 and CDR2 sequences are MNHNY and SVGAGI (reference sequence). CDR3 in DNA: TGTGCCAGCAGTTTGGGGCGGAACACTGAAGCTTTCTTT. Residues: CASSLGRNTEAFF.

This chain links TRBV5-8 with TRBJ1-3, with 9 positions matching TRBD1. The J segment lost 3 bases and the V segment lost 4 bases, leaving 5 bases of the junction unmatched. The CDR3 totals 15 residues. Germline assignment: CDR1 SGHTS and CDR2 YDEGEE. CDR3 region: CASSRDRVGGNTIYF. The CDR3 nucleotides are TGTGCCAGCAGCCGGGACAGGGTTGGTGGAAACACCATATATTTT.

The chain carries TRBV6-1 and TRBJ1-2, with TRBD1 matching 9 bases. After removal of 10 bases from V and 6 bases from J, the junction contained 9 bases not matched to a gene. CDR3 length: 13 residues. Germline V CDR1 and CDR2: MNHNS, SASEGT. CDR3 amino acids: CATGGQGRHGYTF. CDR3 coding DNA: TGTGCCACCGGCGGACAGGGGAGGCATGGCTACACCTTC.

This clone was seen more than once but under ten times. CDR3 bases: TGTGCCATCACGGGACAGCGCCTCTACGAGCAGTACTTC. Amino acid sequence: CAITGQRLYEQYF. The chain links TRBV28 to TRBJ2-7; 7 bases agree with TRBD1. CDR1 and CDR2 from the germline V gene are MDHEN and SYDVKM. CDR3 length: 13 residues. V lost 10 bases and J lost 3; bases outside the gene matches: 9.

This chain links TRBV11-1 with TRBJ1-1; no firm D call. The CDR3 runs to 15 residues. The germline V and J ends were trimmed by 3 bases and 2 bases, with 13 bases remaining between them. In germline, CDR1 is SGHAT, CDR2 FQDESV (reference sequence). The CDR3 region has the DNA TGTGCCAGCAGCTTGTGGAGCAGCGGAAACACTGAAGCTTTCTTT. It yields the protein CASSLWSSGNTEAFF.

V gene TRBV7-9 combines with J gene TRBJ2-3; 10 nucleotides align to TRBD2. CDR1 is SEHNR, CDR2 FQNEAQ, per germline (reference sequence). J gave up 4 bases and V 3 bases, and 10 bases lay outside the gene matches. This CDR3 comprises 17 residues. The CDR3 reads CASSFGVAGGRADTQYF. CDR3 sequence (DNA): TGTGCCAGCAGCTTCGGGGTAGCGGGAGGACGCGCAGATACGCAGTATTTT.

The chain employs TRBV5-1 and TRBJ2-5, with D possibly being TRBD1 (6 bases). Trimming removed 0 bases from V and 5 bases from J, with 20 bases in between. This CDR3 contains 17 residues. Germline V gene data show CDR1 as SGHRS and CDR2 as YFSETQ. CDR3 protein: CASSLARTAEPGETQYF. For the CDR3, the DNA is TGCGCCAGCAGCTTGGCCAGGACAGCCGAGCCAGGGGAGACCCAGTACTTC.

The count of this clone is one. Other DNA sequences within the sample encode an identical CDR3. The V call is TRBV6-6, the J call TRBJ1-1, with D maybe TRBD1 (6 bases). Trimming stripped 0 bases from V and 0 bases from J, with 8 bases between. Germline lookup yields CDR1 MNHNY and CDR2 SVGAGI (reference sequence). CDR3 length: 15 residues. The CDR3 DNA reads TGTGCCAGCAGTTACTCGACAGGCATGAACACTGAAGCTTTCTTT. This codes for CASSYSTGMNTEAFF.

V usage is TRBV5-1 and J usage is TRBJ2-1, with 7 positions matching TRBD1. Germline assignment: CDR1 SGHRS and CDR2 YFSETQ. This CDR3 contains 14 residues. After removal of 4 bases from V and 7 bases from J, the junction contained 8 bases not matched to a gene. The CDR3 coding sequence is TGCGCCAGCAGCAGTTACAGGGGTGGAAATGAGCAGTTCTTC. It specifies CASSSYRGGNEQFF.

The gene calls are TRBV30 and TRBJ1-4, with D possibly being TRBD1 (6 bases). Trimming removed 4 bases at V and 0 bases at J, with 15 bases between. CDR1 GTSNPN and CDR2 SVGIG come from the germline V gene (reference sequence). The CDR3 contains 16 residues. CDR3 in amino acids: CAWTSGGAATNEKLFF. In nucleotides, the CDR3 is TGTGCCTGGACCTCTGGGGGGGCTGCAACTAATGAAAAACTGTTTTTT.

The CDR3 region is CASSYSTQVADTQYF. CDR3 DNA sequence: TGTGCCAGCAGTTACTCGACCCAGGTGGCAGATACGCAGTATTTT. The chain couples TRBV6-6 to TRBJ2-3; no reliable D call. The germline V and J ends were trimmed by 0 bases and 4 bases, with 11 bases remaining between them. Germline V gene data show CDR1 as MNHNY and CDR2 as SVGAGI (reference sequence). This CDR3 region has 15 residues.

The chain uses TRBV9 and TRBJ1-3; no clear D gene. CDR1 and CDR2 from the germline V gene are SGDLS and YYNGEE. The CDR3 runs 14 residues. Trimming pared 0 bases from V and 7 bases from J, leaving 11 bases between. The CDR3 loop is CASSVDKGVNTIYF. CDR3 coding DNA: TGTGCCAGCAGCGTAGATAAGGGAGTTAACACCATATATTTT. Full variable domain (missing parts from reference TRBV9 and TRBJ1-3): DSGVTQTPKHLITATGQRVTLRCSPRSGDLSVYWYQQSLDQGLQFLIQYYNGEERAKGNILERFSAQQFPDLHSELNLSSLELGDSALYFCASSVDKGVNTIYFGEGSWLTVV.

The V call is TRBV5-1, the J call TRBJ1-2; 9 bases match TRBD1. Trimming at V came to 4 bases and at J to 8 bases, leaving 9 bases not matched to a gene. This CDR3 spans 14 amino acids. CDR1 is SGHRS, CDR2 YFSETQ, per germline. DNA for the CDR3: TGCGCCAGCAGCCCGCAATGGACAGGGGAGGGCTACACCTTC. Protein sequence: CASSPQWTGEGYTF. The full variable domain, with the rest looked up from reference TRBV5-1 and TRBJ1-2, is KAGVTQTPRYLIKTRGQQVTLSCSPISGHRSVSWYQQTPGQGLQFLFEYFSETQRNKGNFPGRFSGRQFSNSRSEMNVSTLELGDSALYLCASSPQWTGEGYTFGSGTRLTVV.

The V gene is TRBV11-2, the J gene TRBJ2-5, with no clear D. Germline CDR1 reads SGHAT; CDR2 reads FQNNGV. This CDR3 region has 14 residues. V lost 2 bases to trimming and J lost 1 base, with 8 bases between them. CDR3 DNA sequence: TGTGCCAGCAGCTTACTTGTCGGCCAAGAGACCCAGTACTTC. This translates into CASSLLVGQETQYF.

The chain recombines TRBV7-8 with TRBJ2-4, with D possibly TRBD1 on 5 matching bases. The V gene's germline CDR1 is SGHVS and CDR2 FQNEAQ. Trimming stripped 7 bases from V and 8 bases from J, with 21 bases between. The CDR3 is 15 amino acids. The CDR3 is CASTQVPGAVDIQYF. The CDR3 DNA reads TGTGCCAGCACGCAGGTTCCTGGGGCCGTGGACATTCAGTACTTC. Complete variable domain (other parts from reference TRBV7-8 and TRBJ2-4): GAGVSQSPRYKVAKRGQDVALRCDPISGHVSLFWYQQALGQGPEFLTYFQNEAQLDKSGLPSDRFFAERPEGSVSTLKIQRTQQEDSAVYLCASTQVPGAVDIQYFGAGTRLSVL.

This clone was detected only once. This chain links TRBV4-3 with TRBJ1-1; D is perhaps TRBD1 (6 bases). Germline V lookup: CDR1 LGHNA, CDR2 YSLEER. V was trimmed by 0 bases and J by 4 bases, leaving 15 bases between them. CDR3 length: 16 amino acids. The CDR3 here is CASSQDRGEGITEAFF. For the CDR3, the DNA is TGCGCCAGCAGCCAAGACAGGGGTGAGGGGATCACTGAAGCTTTCTTT.

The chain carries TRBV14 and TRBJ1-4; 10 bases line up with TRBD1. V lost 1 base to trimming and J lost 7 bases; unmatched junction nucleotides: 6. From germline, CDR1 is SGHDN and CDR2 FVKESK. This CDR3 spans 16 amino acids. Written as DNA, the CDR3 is TGTGCCAGCAGCCAAGGAGTGGGACAGGGGACTGAAAAACTGTTTTTT. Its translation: CASSQGVGQGTEKLFF.

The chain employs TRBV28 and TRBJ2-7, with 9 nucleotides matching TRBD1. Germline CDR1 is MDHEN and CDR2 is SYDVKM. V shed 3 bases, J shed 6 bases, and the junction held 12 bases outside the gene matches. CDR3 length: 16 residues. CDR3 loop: CASSFSHLHRGPEQYF. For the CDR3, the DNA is TGTGCCAGCAGTTTCTCCCACTTACACAGGGGGCCCGAGCAGTACTTC.